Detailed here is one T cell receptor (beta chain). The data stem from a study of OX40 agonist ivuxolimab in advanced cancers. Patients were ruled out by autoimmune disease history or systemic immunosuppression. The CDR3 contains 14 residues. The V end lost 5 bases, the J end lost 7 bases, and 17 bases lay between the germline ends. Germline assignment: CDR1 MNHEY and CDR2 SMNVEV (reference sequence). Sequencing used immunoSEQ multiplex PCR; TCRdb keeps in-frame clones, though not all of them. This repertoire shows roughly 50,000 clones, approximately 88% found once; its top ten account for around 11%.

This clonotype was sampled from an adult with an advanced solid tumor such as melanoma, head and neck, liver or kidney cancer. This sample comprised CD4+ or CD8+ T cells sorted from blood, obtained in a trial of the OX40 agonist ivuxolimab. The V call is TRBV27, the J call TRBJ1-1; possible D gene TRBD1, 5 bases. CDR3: CASSPDFQGLEAFF. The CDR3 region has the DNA TGTGCCAGCAGTCCAGACTTCCAGGGCCTTGAAGCTTTCTTT.